This T cell receptor (beta chain) was profiled in a study of vaccination and CD4 T cells after COVID-19. Researchers used the Oncomine TCR Beta short-read assay to sequence DNA from cultured CD4+ T cells. Researchers extracted genomic DNA from CD4+ T cells that had been cultured. TCRdb reprocessed the PCR reads with MiXCR, giving one entry per CDR3 protein. The sample lists 15,000 or so distinct CDR3 sequences; 30% to 45% were seen once. Concerning this clonotype itself: What it binds is not known.

The V segment lost 5 bases and the J segment 7 bases; nucleotides outside the gene matches: 6. This CDR3 spans 15 amino acids. CDR1 and CDR2 from the germline V gene are LNHDA and SQIVND (reference sequence). The treatment is: roughly nine-day PBMC culture with coronavirus spike peptide pools or control peptides (ViraFEST assay). Specimen: CD4+ T cells from blood, cultured in vitro. The rearrangement joins TRBV19 to TRBJ2-1; TRBD2 matches 12 bases. The source is a human donor who had recovered from COVID-19. CDR3 nucleotide sequence: TGTGCCAGTAGTGTCGGGACTAGCGGGTTTAATGAGCAGTTCTTC. Encoded protein: CASSVGTSGFNEQFF. Filled out from reference TRBV19 and TRBJ2-1, the complete variable domain reads DGGITQSPKYLFRKEGQNVTLSCEQNLNHDAMYWYRQDPGQGLRLIYYSQIVNDFQKGDIAEGYSVSREKKESFPLTVTSAQKNPTAFYLCASSVGTSGFNEQFFGPGTRLTVL.